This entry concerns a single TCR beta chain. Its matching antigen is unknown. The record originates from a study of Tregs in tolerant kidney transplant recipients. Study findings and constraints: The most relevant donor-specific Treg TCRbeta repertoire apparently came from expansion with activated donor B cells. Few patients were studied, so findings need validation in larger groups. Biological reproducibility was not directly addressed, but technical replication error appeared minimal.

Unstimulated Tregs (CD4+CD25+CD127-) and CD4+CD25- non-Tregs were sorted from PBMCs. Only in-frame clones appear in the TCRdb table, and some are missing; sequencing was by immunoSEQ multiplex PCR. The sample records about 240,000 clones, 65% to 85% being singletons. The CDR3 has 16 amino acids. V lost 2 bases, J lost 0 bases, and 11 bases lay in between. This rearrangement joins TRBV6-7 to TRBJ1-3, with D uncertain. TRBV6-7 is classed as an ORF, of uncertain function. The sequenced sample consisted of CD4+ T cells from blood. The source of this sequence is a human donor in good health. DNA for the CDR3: TGTGCCAGCAGTTACCGTGGAAAACACTCTGGAAACACCATATATTTT. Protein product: CASSYRGKHSGNTIYF.